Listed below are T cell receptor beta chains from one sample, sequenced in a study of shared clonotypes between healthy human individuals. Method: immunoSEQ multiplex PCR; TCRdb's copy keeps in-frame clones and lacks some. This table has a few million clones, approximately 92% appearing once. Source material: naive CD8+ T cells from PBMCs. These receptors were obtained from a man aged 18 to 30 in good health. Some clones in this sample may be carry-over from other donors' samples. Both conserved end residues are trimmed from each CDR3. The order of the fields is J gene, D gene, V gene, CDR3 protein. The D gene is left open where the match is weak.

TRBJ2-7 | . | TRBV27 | ASSLSRGRLHEQY
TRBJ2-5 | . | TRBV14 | ASSQESWYGRDETQY
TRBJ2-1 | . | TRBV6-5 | ASSYSRGYWNEQF
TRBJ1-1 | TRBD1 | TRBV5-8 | ASSRDRGNTEAF
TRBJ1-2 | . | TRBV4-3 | ASSQEVDRTYGYT
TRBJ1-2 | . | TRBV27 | ASSFYPGAVGYT
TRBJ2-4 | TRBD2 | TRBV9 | ASSVPLAGGKNIQY
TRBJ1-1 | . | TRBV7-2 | ASSLHIDREDTEAF
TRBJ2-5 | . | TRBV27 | ASSTLFMETQY
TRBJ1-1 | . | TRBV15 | ATSRKGSSEAF
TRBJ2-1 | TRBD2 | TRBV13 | ASSLPPSGSEQF
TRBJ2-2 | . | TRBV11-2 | ASSLQGWTGELF
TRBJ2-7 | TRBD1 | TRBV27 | ASSDRGSMAPYEQY
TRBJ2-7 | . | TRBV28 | ASSWVGETYEQY
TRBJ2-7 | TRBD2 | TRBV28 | ASRGPGEREYEQY
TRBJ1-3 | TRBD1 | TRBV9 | ASSTRDRDRVGNTIY
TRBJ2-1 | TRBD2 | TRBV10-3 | AAKNRTSEDNEQF
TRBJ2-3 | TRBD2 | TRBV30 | AWSLAGGTDTQY
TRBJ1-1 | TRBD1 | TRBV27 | ASITGTGPNTEAF
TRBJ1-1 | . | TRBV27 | ASSFGQFHYTEAF
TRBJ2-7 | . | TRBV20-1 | SAREGYEQY
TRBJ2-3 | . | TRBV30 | AWSHQIPEAPSDTQY
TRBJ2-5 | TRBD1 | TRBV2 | ASRPGQDQETQY
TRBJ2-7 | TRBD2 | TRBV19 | ASSIRPSGAYEQY
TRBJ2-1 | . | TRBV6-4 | ASSDTTSGVQF
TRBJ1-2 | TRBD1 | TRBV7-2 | ASSSRPGQGANGYT
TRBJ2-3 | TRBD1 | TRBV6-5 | ASSPGQFSTDTQY
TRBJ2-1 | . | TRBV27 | ASSFQGSLNEQF
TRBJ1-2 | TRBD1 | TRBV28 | ASSSAGTGFYGYT
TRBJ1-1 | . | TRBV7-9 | ASSPGRNTEAF
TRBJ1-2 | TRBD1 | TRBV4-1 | ASSPSRGLWGYT